This T cell receptor (beta chain) appears in the sequencing data of a study of cytomegalovirus exposure and HLA in healthy donors. CDR1 and CDR2 (germline): SGDLS, YYNGEE. After removal of 6 bases from V and 8 bases from J, the junction contained 13 bases not matched to a gene. This CDR3 spans 16 amino acids. The PCR used 60 Vbeta and 13 Jbeta primers. Produced via immunoSEQ multiplex PCR; TCRdb's table is partial and in-frame only. The sample has 150,000 or so clones, 65% to 70% seen once; the top ten hold about 10%. Regarding the study as a whole: The classifier, whose performance was assessed in both the original and validation cohorts, reportedly diagnosed cytomegalovirus status with high specificity and sensitivity.

Notes on this clone: Its specificity is unknown.

The chain links TRBV9 to TRBJ2-2, with 10 positions matching TRBD2. The sequence came from a young man in good health and CMV-seropositive. Sequenced input: PBMCs. DNA of the CDR3: TGTGCCAGCACCCCGGCTAGCGGGAGTGTAATGGGGGAGCTGTTTTTT. The encoded protein is CASTPASGSVMGELFF.